One sample yielded the 22 T cell receptor beta chains listed below, sequenced in a study of blood T cell repertoires in COVID-19. Profiling relied on immunoSEQ multiplex PCR, and the TCRdb table lists in-frame clones only, not all of them. The table records about 110,000 clones, roughly 85% of them present only once. Sequences were obtained from peripheral blood. These receptors originate from a woman aged 55 to 70 with COVID-19, enrolled during active disease.

The chain uses TRBV9 and TRBJ2-1; 10 bases are shared with TRBD2. Germline values: CDR1 SGDLS, CDR2 YYNGEE. The CDR3 covers 17 residues. With 0 bases clipped from V and 7 bases from J, the junction kept 10 bases outside the gene matches. The CDR3 here is CASSVAGERGGRNEQFF. CDR3 bases: TGTGCCAGCAGCGTAGCTGGGGAGCGGGGGGGCCGAAATGAGCAGTTCTTC.

The rearrangement links TRBV11-3 to TRBJ2-1, with 9 bases aligning to TRBD1. Germline trimming cut 3 bases from V and 7 bases from J; bases unmatched to any gene: 7. Germline CDR1 SGHNT, CDR2 YENEEA. This CDR3 is 15 amino acids long. In DNA, the CDR3 is TGTGCCAGCAGCTTTCCGGGACAGGGATCAAATGAGCAGTTCTTC. The encoded protein is CASSFPGQGSNEQFF.

This chain uses TRBV7-2 with TRBJ1-1; D gene ambiguous. Trimming shortened V by 4 bases and J by 4 bases, and 22 bases separated the two germline ends. The germline gives CDR1 SGHTA, CDR2 FQGNSA. CDR3 length: 17 amino acids. The CDR3 protein is CASSSSLSPRSSTEAFF. The CDR3 DNA sequence: TGTGCCAGCAGCTCCTCATTATCACCCCGCAGTTCCACTGAAGCTTTCTTT.

The CDR3 here is CASSFGDRGNEKLFF. CDR3 DNA: TGTGCCAGCAGCTTCGGGGACAGGGGAAATGAAAAACTGTTTTTT. The chain combines TRBV7-9 with TRBJ1-4; TRBD1 matches at 10 bases. V lost 3 bases and J lost 5; bases outside the gene matches: 3. The CDR3 totals 15 residues. Germline CDR1 SEHNR, CDR2 FQNEAQ (reference sequence).

In DNA form, the CDR3 reads TGTGCCAGCAGACGGGAGGAGGGCTATGGCTACACCTTC. Its protein is CASRREEGYGYTF. The chain links TRBV3-1 (or the pseudogene TRBV3-2) to TRBJ1-2, with D uncertain. CDR3 length: 13 residues. Per germline, CDR1 LGHDT and CDR2 YNNKEL (reference sequence). V lost 6 bases to trimming and J lost 4 bases, with 12 bases between them.

This sequence joins TRBV28 and TRBJ1-2; D is unclear. This CDR3 region has 12 residues. Trimming shortened V by 3 bases and J by 5 bases, and 7 bases separated the two germline ends. Looked up from germline, CDR1 is MDHEN and CDR2 is SYDVKM. CDR3 sequence reads: CASSLRSYGYTF. The CDR3, as DNA: TGTGCCAGCAGTTTGAGATCTTATGGCTACACCTTC.

This sequence joins TRBV7-6 and TRBJ2-5; 12 bases align to TRBD2. The CDR3 has 16 residues. The V gene's germline CDR1 is SGHVS and CDR2 FNYEAQ. J was trimmed by 5 bases and V by 5 bases; bases with no gene match: 9. CDR3 protein: CASSRLAGERRETQYF. CDR3 bases: TGTGCCAGCAGCCGACTAGCGGGGGAGCGACGGGAGACCCAGTACTTC.

The chain employs TRBV21-1 and TRBJ2-5; TRBD1, the table's D call, lacks a check against the DNA. TRBV21-1 is classified as a pseudogene. This CDR3 spans 17 amino acids. CDR3 sequence: CASSKRGQGDTQETQYF. The CDR3, as DNA: TGTGCCAGCAGCAAAAGAGGGCAGGGGGACACCCAAGAGACCCAGTACTTC.

The chain recombines TRBV7-8 with TRBJ1-1, with a possible D match to TRBD1 (5 bases). With 3 bases removed from V and 1 base from J, the gap between germline ends came to 12 bases. The CDR3 extends over 15 amino acids. Germline CDR1 and CDR2: SGHVS and FQNEAQ. As DNA, the CDR3 is TGTGCCAGCAGCTTCATGCAACAGGCGAACACTGAAGCTTTCTTT. Its translation is CASSFMQQANTEAFF.

The chain is built from TRBV27 and TRBJ2-7; 7 bases align to TRBD1. The length of the CDR3 is 14 residues. After removal of 5 bases from V and 2 bases from J, the junction contained 6 bases not matched to a gene. Germline V CDR1 and CDR2: MNHEY, SMNVEV (reference sequence). The CDR3 DNA reads TGTGCCAGCAGTACGAGGACAGGCCCCTACGAGCAGTACTTC. Translated, it gives CASSTRTGPYEQYF.

The V and J genes are TRBV12-3 or TRBV12-4 and TRBJ1-2; D not certain. Trimming took off 3 bases at V and 4 bases at J, with 6 bases between the two ends. CDR3 length equals 12 residues. CDR3 loop: CASSFQLYGYTF. CDR3 DNA: TGTGCCAGCAGTTTCCAACTCTATGGCTACACCTTC.

This clone has a single count. This rearrangement joins TRBV6-6 to TRBJ1-1; D unresolved. Germline V gene sequence: CDR1 MNHNY, CDR2 SVGAGI (reference sequence). The CDR3 spans 13 residues. The V end lost 6 bases, the J end lost 4 bases, and 12 bases lay between the germline ends. CDR3 loop: CASSSTSITEAFF. CDR3 DNA sequence: TGTGCCAGCAGCTCGACTTCAATCACTGAAGCTTTCTTT.

V gene TRBV2 combines with J gene TRBJ1-6, with 11 bases aligning to TRBD1. V lost 4 bases and J lost 11; bases outside the gene matches: 7. Looked up from germline, CDR1 is SNHLY and CDR2 is FYNNEI. This CDR3 has 15 amino acids. The CDR3 protein is CASSARTGGQTPLHF. In DNA, the CDR3 is TGTGCCAGCAGTGCGAGGACAGGGGGCCAGACACCCCTCCACTTT.

This clone was observed once. V gene TRBV19 combines with J gene TRBJ1-1; TRBD1 matches 7 bases. CDR1 is LNHDA, CDR2 SQIVND, per germline (reference sequence). The ends lost 8 bases at V and 2 bases at J; junction bases unmatched: 5. The CDR3 has 13 amino acids. CDR3 in amino acids: CASDSGGNTEAFF. The CDR3, as DNA: TGTGCCAGTGACTCAGGGGGAAACACTGAAGCTTTCTTT.

J is TRBJ2-3 and V is TRBV20-1, with D perhaps matching TRBD2 (6 bases). The CDR3 covers 11 residues. Per germline, CDR1 DFQATT and CDR2 SNEGSKA (reference sequence). V lost 7 bases and J 7 bases, leaving 12 bases between the germline ends. The CDR3 DNA is TGCAGTGGGACGGAGGGCCATACGCAGTATTTT. Protein: CSGTEGHTQYF.

In this sample, this clone turned up once. The chain is built from TRBV9 and TRBJ2-1; TRBD2 matches 7 bases. Germline V CDR1 and CDR2: SGDLS, YYNGEE. This CDR3 has 14 residues. The J segment lost 2 bases and the V segment lost 5 bases, leaving 4 bases of the junction unmatched. CDR3: CASSETSAYNEQFF. In DNA, the CDR3 is TGTGCCAGCAGTGAAACTAGCGCCTACAATGAGCAGTTCTTC.

J is TRBJ1-2 and V is TRBV30, with no clear D. From germline, CDR1 is GTSNPN and CDR2 SVGIG (reference sequence). Trimming pared 4 bases from V and 0 bases from J, leaving 15 bases between. The CDR3 totals 15 residues. The CDR3 spells CAWKVKGDPNYGYTF. CDR3 DNA: TGTGCCTGGAAGGTAAAAGGAGACCCTAACTATGGCTACACCTTC.

The rearrangement links TRBV7-9 to TRBJ2-1; tentative D call: TRBD1 (5 bases). Between the trimmed V and J ends, which lost 1 base and 6 bases, there was a span of 16 bases. Germline CDR1 is SEHNR and CDR2 is FQNEAQ (reference sequence). The CDR3 length is 16 residues. CDR3 protein: CASSLEVGLNGNEQFF. The CDR3 nucleotides read TGTGCCAGCAGCTTAGAGGTGGGGCTCAATGGCAATGAGCAGTTCTTC.

The rearrangement uses TRBV30 and TRBJ2-7; 9 bases are shared with TRBD1. The junction had 4 bases not matched to a gene; V was cut back by 7 bases and J by 0 bases. The CDR3 spans 13 residues. Germline V lookup: CDR1 GTSNPN, CDR2 SVGIG (reference sequence). The CDR3 DNA reads as TGTGCCTTGGACAGGGGAAGCTCCTACGAGCAGTACTTC. It yields the protein CALDRGSSYEQYF.

This chain uses TRBV5-1 with TRBJ2-3, with a weak D call TRBD2 (5 bases). The CDR3 is 14 residues long. Between the trimmed V and J ends, which lost 2 bases and 5 bases, there was a span of 12 bases. CDR1 is SGHRS, CDR2 YFSETQ, per germline. CDR3 residues: CASSFGDPKDTQYF. The CDR3 DNA sequence: TGCGCCAGCAGCTTCGGGGATCCGAAAGATACGCAGTATTTT.

In its sample, this clone was seen a few times. The CDR3 DNA reads TGTGCCAGTAGTGTCACTATCGGAACCTATGGCTACACCTTC. Translation gives CASSVTIGTYGYTF. The V and J genes are TRBV19 and TRBJ1-2; D gene uncertain. Trimming removed 5 bases from V and 4 bases from J, with 14 bases in between. Germline V gives CDR1 LNHDA, CDR2 SQIVND (reference sequence). The CDR3 extends over 14 amino acids.

The chain combines TRBV6-5 with TRBJ2-5; tentatively, D is TRBD1 (6 bases). V was shortened by 6 bases and J by 3 bases, with 14 bases between the two germline ends. The germline V gene encodes CDR1 MNHEY and CDR2 SVGAGI. This CDR3 spans 14 amino acids. CDR3 loop: CASRRTENKETQYF. DNA of the CDR3: TGTGCCAGCAGAAGGACAGAGAACAAAGAGACCCAGTACTTC.